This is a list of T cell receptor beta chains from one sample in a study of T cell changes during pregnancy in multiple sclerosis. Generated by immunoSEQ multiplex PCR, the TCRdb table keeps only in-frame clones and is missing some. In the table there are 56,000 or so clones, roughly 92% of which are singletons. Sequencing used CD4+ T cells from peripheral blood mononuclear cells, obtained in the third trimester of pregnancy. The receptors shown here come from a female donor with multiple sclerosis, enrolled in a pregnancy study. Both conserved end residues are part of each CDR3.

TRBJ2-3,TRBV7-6,CASSLGQSTDTQYF
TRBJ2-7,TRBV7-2,CASRQASSYEQYF
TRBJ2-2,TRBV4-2,CASSQVGGNTGELFF
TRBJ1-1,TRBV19,CASRSPRGEAFF
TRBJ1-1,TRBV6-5,CASQNLAGDREAFF
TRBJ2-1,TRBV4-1,CASSQEVATSKYNEQFF
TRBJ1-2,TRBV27,CASSRQGGNYGYTF
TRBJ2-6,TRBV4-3,CASSQEGGLNSGANVLTF
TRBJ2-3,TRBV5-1,CASSSGLAGGPSTDTQYF
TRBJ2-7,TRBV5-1,CASSLASGGQYF
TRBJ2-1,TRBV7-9,CASTKMGPGLTEQFF
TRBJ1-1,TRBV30,CAWSVTAGGTEAFF
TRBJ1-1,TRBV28,CASSLLGVEAFF
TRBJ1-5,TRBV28,CASSKTTGGASQPQHF
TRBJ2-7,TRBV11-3,CASSPGHPYEQYF
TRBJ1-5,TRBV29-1,CSVGTGGAAQHF
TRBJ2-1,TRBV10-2,CASSEPPTSDKQFF
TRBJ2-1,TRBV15,CATSRGSYNEQFF
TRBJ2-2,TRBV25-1,CASEIGQGVSGGELFF
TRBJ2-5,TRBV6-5,CASSYGETGFEETQYF
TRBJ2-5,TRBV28,CASSPGTSVETQYF
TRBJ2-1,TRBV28,CASSLPGLAAFSYNEQFF
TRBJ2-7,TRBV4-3,CASSPYPGGYEQYF
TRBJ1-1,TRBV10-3,CAISWGGANTEAFF
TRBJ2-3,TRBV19,CASSPWTTSTDTQYF
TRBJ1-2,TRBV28,CASSLYRDYGYTF
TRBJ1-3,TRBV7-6,CASSLAAGVGAGNTIYF
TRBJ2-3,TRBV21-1,CASSKGVYRGQYF
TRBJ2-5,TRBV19,CASSMLQGRQETQYF
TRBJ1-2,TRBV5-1,CASSLELTTHYGYTF
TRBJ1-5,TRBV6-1,CASSVHNQPQHF
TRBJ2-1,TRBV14,CASSQVTGNEQFF
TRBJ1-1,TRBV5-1,CASSLIPDRDSEAFF
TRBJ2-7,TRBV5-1,CASSQKSGAVYEQYF
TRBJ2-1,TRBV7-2,CASSLVSGRGEEQFF
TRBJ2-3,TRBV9,CASSVSGLRGIDTQYF
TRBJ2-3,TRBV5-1,CASSRAGDTQYF
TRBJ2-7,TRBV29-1,CSVSPGQTYEQYF
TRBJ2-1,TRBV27,CASSLGQGGFGEQFF
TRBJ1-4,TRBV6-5,CASSSWSNEKLFF